This entry concerns a single TCR beta chain. Its antigen remains unidentified. In the naive CD8 group, cells lacked CD45RO and were positively selected for CCR7, so terminally differentiated effector memory CD45RA+ cells were left out. It was 200 to 250 ng DNA, tens of thousands of T cell genomes, that sorted-subset replicate PCRs used. Repertoires were generated with immunoSEQ multiplex PCR, while TCRdb's copy carries only in-frame clones and drops some. The sample shows roughly 2,000,000 clones, over 85% of them seen only once. These data belong to a study of shared clonotypes between healthy human individuals. Findings and caveats of the study: Of the naive CD4 clonotypes, around 4.8% were shared across several donors. Sorted-subset samples were not fully sequenced, rarefaction indicated.

The ends were cut back, 6 bases at V and 5 bases at J, with 13 bases in the middle. The CDR3 runs to 14 residues. Germline CDR1 reads MDHEN; CDR2 reads SYDVKM. J is TRBJ1-4 and V is TRBV28; a possible D gene is TRBD1 (6 bases). The sequence came from a man between 18 and 35 years old in good health. The sequenced sample consisted of naive CD8+ T cells sorted from blood. The chain's CDR3 is CASSGGAGNEKLFF. CDR3 in DNA: TGTGCCAGCAGCGGGGGGGCCGGGAATGAAAAACTGTTTTTT.